This T cell receptor beta chain was sequenced during a study of T cell responses to AZD1222 COVID-19 vaccine. Whole-study findings and limits: The study sampled repertoires only after the peak T cell response. It should be noted that donors were predominantly white British and more often female, and clonal diversity was possibly underestimated. At baseline, seropositivity was found in only six or seven AZD1222 recipients.

Notes on this clone: Antigen unknown.

Analysis merged second doses at about 4 or about 12 weeks. Profiled with immunoSEQ multiplex PCR; TCRdb holds only in-frame clones, not every one. This sample has around 150,000 clones, with approximately 92% found just once. The sequence came from an adult who received the AZD1222 COVID-19 vaccine. Sequenced material: peripheral blood, taken 28 days after the second AZD1222 dose.

CDR3 nucleotides: TGTGCCAGCAGTGAAGCTGGTATTGCAACTAATGAAAAACTGTTTTTT. Translating it yields CASSEAGIATNEKLFF. The chain has TRBV6-1 and TRBJ1-4; the D is unclear. In germline, CDR1 is MNHNS, CDR2 SASEGT. CDR3 length: 16 residues. V was pared by 0 bases and J by 0 bases, with 8 bases between.